This T cell receptor beta chain was identified in a study of T cell repertoires in cytomegalovirus infection. Study information: Newly reported HLA-C-restricted and thoroughly characterized HLA-B-restricted CMV epitopes were employed. Evidence of both CMV infection and a matching HLA type came from public TCR beta signatures.

This clonotype appeared a few times. What it recognizes is unknown. MiXCR, applied by TCRdb to the reads, yields one record per CDR3 protein. The table lists around 710,000 distinct CDR3 sequences, 29% of them singletons. Whole-study findings and limits: Based on cumulative public TCR beta family frequency, carriers of CMV plus the relevant HLA were identified. The ex vivo response was dominated by HLA-C-restricted CMV-specific TCR beta clonotypes.

The CDR3 is 15 residues long. Germline CDR1 is SGHKS and CDR2 is YYEKEE (reference sequence). V shed 0 bases and J shed 7 bases, with 11 bases lying between them. The TCR comes from a human donor in good health (CMV status not recorded). Some clones in this sample may be carry-over from other donors' samples. This chain connects TRBV5-5 to TRBJ1-6; weak D call: TRBD1 (6 bases). This sample comprised cultured CD8+ T cells from PBMCs, obtained from culture after CMV antigen stimulation. CDR3 loop: CASSLGTGTNSPLHF. The CDR3, as DNA: TGTGCCAGCAGCTTGGGAACAGGGACCAATTCACCCCTCCACTTT.